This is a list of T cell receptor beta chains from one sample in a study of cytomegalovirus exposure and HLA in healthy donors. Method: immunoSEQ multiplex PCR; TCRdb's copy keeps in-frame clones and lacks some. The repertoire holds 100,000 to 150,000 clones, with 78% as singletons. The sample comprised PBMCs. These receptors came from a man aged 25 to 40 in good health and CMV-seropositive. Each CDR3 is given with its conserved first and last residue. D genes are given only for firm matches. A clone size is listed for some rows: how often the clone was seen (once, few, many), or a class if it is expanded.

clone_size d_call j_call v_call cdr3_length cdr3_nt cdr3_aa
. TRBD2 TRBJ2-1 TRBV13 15 TGTGCCAGCAGTTACTCGGGACTAGCCAGCAATGAGCAGTTCTTC CASSYSGLASNEQFF
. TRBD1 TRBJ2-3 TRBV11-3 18 TGTGCCAGCAGCTTAGATCAGGGGGAATCACGTAAGGGAGATACGCAGTATTTT CASSLDQGESRKGDTQYF
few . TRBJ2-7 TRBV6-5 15 TGTGCCAGCAGTTACGGGGTGGCCAGCCGGGGGGAGCAGTACTTC CASSYGVASRGEQYF
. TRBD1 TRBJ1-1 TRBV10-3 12 TGTGCCACCCAGGGAAGGACAGGGGAAGCTTTCTTT CATQGRTGEAFF
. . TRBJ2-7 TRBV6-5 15 TGTGCCAGCAGTTACTCCGCGGGGAGCTCCTACGAGCAGTACTTC CASSYSAGSSYEQYF
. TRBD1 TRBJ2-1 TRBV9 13 TGTGCCAGCAGCGAAACAGGGGTAGACCGGCAGTTCTTC CASSETGVDRQFF
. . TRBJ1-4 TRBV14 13 TGTGCCAGCAGCCGGGGGCTTAATGAAAAACTGTTTTTT CASSRGLNEKLFF
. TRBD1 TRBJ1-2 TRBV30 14 TGTGCCTGGAGCTGGGACAGGAGTTTTCGTGGCTACACCTTC CAWSWDRSFRGYTF
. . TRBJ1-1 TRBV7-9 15 TGTGCCAGCAGCTTAGCGTCGGCAGGGGACACTGAAGCTTTCTTT CASSLASAGDTEAFF
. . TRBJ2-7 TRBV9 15 TGTGCCAGCAGCGTAGAAGGGAGTCTTCCCTACGAGCAGTACTTC CASSVEGSLPYEQYF
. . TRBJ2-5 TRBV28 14 TGTGCCAGCAGTTCCCCAGGGGCCCGGGGGACCCAGTACTTC CASSSPGARGTQYF
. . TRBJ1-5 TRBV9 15 TGTGCCAGCAGTGGGGGGAGGTCCTGGGAACAGCCCCAGCATTTT CASSGGRSWEQPQHF
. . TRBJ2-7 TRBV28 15 TGTGCCAGCAGTTTATTAAGCTACGGGTCGGGCGAGCAGTACTTC CASSLLSYGSGEQYF
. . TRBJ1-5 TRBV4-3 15 TGCGCCAGCAGCCAAGACCAGGGTCGGGATCAGCCCCAGCATTTT CASSQDQGRDQPQHF
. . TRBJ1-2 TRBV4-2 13 TGTGCCAGCACCAGCGGATTACGCTATGGCTACACCTTC CASTSGLRYGYTF
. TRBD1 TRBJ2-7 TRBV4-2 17 TGTGCCAGCAGCCAAGGGCTGCCGGGACAGGTTTCCTACGAGCAGTACTTC CASSQGLPGQVSYEQYF
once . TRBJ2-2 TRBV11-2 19 TGTGCCAGCAGCTTCCCCATAAAGGGGTCGTCCTCCCGCACCGGGGAGCTGTTTTTT CASSFPIKGSSSRTGELFF
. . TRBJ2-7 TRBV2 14 TGTGCCAGCAGTGAGGCCAGCGCAGTATACGAGCAGTACTTC CASSEASAVYEQYF
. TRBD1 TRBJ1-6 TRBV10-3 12 TGTGCCACGGGACAGGTGGACTCACCCCTCCACTTT CATGQVDSPLHF
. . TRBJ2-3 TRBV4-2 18 TGTGCCAGCAGCCAGTGGGGGGAGCTAGCGTTTAGCACAGATACGCAGTATTTT CASSQWGELAFSTDTQYF
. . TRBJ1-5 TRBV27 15 TGTGCCAGCAGTCCGCAGGCCGCACTCAATCAGCCCCAGCATTTT CASSPQAALNQPQHF
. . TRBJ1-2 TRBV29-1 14 TGCAGCGTTGACGGGGTAGGCGGCCACTATGGCTACACCTTC CSVDGVGGHYGYTF
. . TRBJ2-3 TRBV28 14 TGTGCCAGCTCCTCCCGGAGGGGAGTTCATACGCAGTATTTT CASSSRRGVHTQYF
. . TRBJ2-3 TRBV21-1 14 TGTGCCAGAACGCGGCCGCTAGCCGGAGATACGCAGTATTTT CARTRPLAGDTQYF
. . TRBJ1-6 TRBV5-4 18 TGTGCCAGCAGCTTCGGGGGAAATCTACCAAACCTCGGTTCACCCCTCCACTTT CASSFGGNLPNLGSPLHF
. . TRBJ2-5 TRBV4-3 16 TGCGCCAGCAGCCAAGAGTGGGTAGGGGGTCCCGGGGCCCAGTACTTC CASSQEWVGGPGAQYF
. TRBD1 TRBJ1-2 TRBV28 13 TGTGCCAGCAGTTTAAAGGGGGCGCAGGGCTACACCTTC CASSLKGAQGYTF
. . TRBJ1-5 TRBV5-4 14 TGTGCCAGCAGCCGGGCGGGCGGGAATCAGCCCCAGCATTTT CASSRAGGNQPQHF
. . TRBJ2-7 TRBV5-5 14 TGTGCCAGCAGCTTCGCAGAACAGCCCTACGAGCAGTACTTC CASSFAEQPYEQYF
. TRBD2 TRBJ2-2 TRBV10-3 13 TGTGCCATCAACCCCGGGGGGGTCGGGGAGCTGTTTTTT CAINPGGVGELFF
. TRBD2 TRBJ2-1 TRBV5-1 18 TGCGCCAGCAGCCCAACCCCCTCGTCTAGCGGGAGGGTTTTTGAGCAGTTCTTC CASSPTPSSSGRVFEQFF
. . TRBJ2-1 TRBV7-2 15 TGTGCCAGCAGACTTGGGGCGAGCTCCTACAATGAGCAGTTCTTC CASRLGASSYNEQFF
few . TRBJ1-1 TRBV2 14 TGTGCCAGCAGTTACCGTCAGAAGAACACTGAAGCTTTCTTT CASSYRQKNTEAFF
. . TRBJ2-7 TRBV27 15 TGTGCCAGCAGTTTATCTCGGTCCTCCTCCTACGAGCAGTACTTC CASSLSRSSSYEQYF
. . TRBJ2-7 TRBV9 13 TGTGCCAGCAGCGTAGCTACAGGCTACGAGCAGTACTTC CASSVATGYEQYF
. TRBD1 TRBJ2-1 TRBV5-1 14 TGCGCCAGCAGCCCCGGGACAGCGCAGGACAAGCAGTTCTTC CASSPGTAQDKQFF
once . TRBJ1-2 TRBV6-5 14 TGTGCCAGCAGTTATCGGCCAATAGGGGGTGGCTACACCTTC CASSYRPIGGGYTF
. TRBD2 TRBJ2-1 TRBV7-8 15 TGTGCCAGCAGCTTATCCGGGAGGAACTACAATGAGCAGTTCTTC CASSLSGRNYNEQFF
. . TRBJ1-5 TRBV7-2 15 TGTGCCAGCAGCTTGTCGACAGCTAGCAATCAGCCCCAGCATTTT CASSLSTASNQPQHF
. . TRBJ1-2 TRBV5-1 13 TGCGCCAGCAGCTTGGCCGTCGGAGCTGGCTACACCTTC CASSLAVGAGYTF
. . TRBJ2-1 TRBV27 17 TGTGCCAGCAGTTTATCGGGGCCCTCACCTATTACATATGAGCAGTTCTTC CASSLSGPSPITYEQFF
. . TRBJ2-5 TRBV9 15 TGTGCCAGCAGCCTCCGGGCGGGACACCAAGAGACCCAGTACTTC CASSLRAGHQETQYF
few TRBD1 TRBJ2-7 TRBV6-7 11 TGTAAAAGGGACAGTCCCTACGAGCAGTACTTC CKRDSPYEQYF
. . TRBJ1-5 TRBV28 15 TGTGCCAGCAGTTTATCAGGGGCAGGCAATCAGCCCCAGCATTTT CASSLSGAGNQPQHF